The 5 T cell receptor beta chains listed next were all sequenced from one sample in a study of molecular identifiers for immune sequencing clone quantification. TCRdb fed the PCR reads into MiXCR, producing one record per CDR3 protein. Here the sample spans around 460,000 distinct CDR3 sequences, around 21% being singletons. Input material: naive CD8+ T cells from blood, with Jurkat cell RNA spiked in. Subset defined: FACS-sorted CD8+CD4-CCR7+CD45RA+ naive T cells. The origin of the receptors is a human donor in good health. Some libraries in this study had Jurkat cell RNA spiked in.

To note about this clonotype: It may be a read error: a sequence one base away is much more abundant. The chain recombines TRBV5-1 with TRBJ1-6; 7 bases line up with TRBD1. CDR1 and CDR2 from the germline V gene are SGHRS and YFSETQ. The trim removed 4 bases at V and 5 bases at J, leaving 9 bases unmatched. This CDR3 is 16 amino acids long. CDR3 residues: CASSPARDSHNSPLHF. The CDR3 DNA follows: TGCGCCAGCAGCCCGGCCCGGGACAGCCATAATTCACCCCTCCACTTT.

This clonotype appeared many times. The chain recombines TRBV5-8 with TRBJ2-6, with 7 positions matching TRBD2. The CDR3 has 18 residues. Trimming cost V 4 bases and J 0 bases; bases outside gene matches: 10. Per the germline V gene, CDR1 is SGHTS and CDR2 is YDEGEE. CDR3 sequence (DNA): TGTGCCAGCAGCCTCCTGGCGGGGGTAATCTCTGGGGCCAACGTCCTGACTTTC. Translating gives CASSLLAGVISGANVLTF.

There are a few counts of this clonotype. The V gene is TRBV3-1, the J gene TRBJ1-3, with 7 bases lining up with TRBD1. The CDR3 totals 14 residues. The germline V gene encodes CDR1 LGHDT and CDR2 YNNKEL (reference sequence). Trimming at V came to 9 bases and at J to 4 bases, leaving 9 bases not matched to a gene. DNA of the CDR3: TGTGCCAGTTCCACCGGGACAGAAGGAAACACCATATATTTT. Its translation is CASSTGTEGNTIYF.

The chain recombines TRBV7-2 with TRBJ2-7; weak D call: TRBD1 (6 bases). V shed 6 bases and J shed 5 bases, with 17 bases lying between them. CDR3 size: 14 residues. The V gene's germline CDR1 is SGHTA and CDR2 FQGNSA. The CDR3 protein is CASSTGTGLDEQYF. The CDR3 nucleotides are TGTGCCAGCAGTACCGGAACAGGGCTCGACGAGCAGTACTTC.

This clonotype was seen many times. The chain links TRBV7-9 to TRBJ2-7, with D perhaps TRBD1 (5 bases). The CDR3 is 14 residues long. V was cut by 4 bases and J by 4 bases, with 14 bases left in between. Germline V gene lookup returns CDR1 SEHNR and CDR2 FQNEAQ (reference sequence). CDR3 sequence: CASSSQGIGYEQYF. The CDR3 DNA follows: TGTGCCAGCAGCTCGCAGGGTATAGGGTACGAGCAGTACTTC.